This entry lists 28 T cell receptor beta chains sequenced from one sample in a study of glioma-infiltrating T cells after dendritic cell vaccination. Only in-frame clones appear in the TCRdb table, and some are missing; sequencing was by immunoSEQ multiplex PCR. The repertoire has roughly 96,000 clones, 79% of them found once; the top ten carry around 6%. Sequencing used blood, obtained before dendritic cell vaccination. The origin of the receptors is a human donor with glioblastoma.

The chain is built from TRBV7-3 and TRBJ2-3; weak D call: TRBD2 (7 bases). Germline V lookup: CDR1 SGHTA, CDR2 FQGTGA. The V end lost 2 bases, the J end lost 1 base, and 13 bases lay between the germline ends. The CDR3 has 16 residues. The CDR3 coding sequence is TGTGCCAGCAGCTTATTGGGGGGGCTAGGCACAGATACGCAGTATTTT. This codes for CASSLLGGLGTDTQYF.

This chain links TRBV5-6 with TRBJ1-2; 9 nucleotides agree with TRBD1. The J segment lost 5 bases and the V segment lost 4 bases, leaving 9 bases of the junction unmatched. Germline V gives CDR1 SGHDT, CDR2 YYEEEE. CDR3 length: 15 amino acids. The chain's CDR3 is CASSPTMTGGYGYTF. DNA for the CDR3: TGTGCCAGCAGCCCCACAATGACAGGGGGATATGGCTACACCTTC.

The chain employs TRBV30 and TRBJ2-1; D may be TRBD1 (6 bases). The CDR3 is 17 amino acids. Deletions cut 4 bases from V and 1 base from J, with 20 bases between. CDR1 GTSNPN and CDR2 SVGIG come from the germline V gene (reference sequence). This CDR3 reads CAWTGTKTGTSYNEQFF. The CDR3 nucleotides read TGTGCCTGGACCGGGACCAAGACAGGTACGTCCTACAATGAGCAGTTCTTC.

The rearrangement uses TRBV28 and TRBJ2-3; D call uncertain. This CDR3 has 13 residues. V was cut by 8 bases and J by 1 base, with 10 bases left in between. The V gene's germline CDR1 is MDHEN and CDR2 SYDVKM. The CDR3 DNA is TGTGCCAGCTCTACCCCCGGCACAGATACGCAGTATTTT. Protein: CASSTPGTDTQYF.

The CDR3 DNA follows: TGTGCCAGCAGCTCTATAGATCGTAATGAAAAACTGTTTTTT. Translating gives CASSSIDRNEKLFF. The rearrangement links TRBV5-6 to TRBJ1-4; D not resolved. This CDR3 spans 14 amino acids. V was clipped by 3 bases and J by 4 bases, with 10 bases between them. The germline CDR1 and CDR2 sequences are SGHDT and YYEEEE.

The V and J genes are TRBV7-9 and TRBJ2-7; maybe TRBD2 (5 bases). From germline, CDR1 is SEHNR and CDR2 FQNEAQ (reference sequence). V lost 3 bases and J lost 2, with 14 bases in between. This CDR3 comprises 15 residues. The CDR3 region has the DNA TGTGCCAGCAGCTTCGCCGAACTAGTTGCCTACGAGCAGTACTTC. This encodes CASSFAELVAYEQYF.

The chain employs TRBV5-1 and TRBJ2-7; 7 positions match TRBD2. The germline V gene has CDR1 SGHRS and CDR2 YFSETQ. The CDR3 sequence is 13 residues long. V gave up 2 bases and J gave up 2 bases; unmatched junction bases: 1. The DNA of the CDR3 is TGCGCCAGCAGCTTCGGGACTACCTACGAGCAGTACTTC. It yields the protein CASSFGTTYEQYF.

The rearrangement uses TRBV6-5 and TRBJ1-2; no definite D call. This CDR3 is 12 amino acids long. Germline V gene sequence: CDR1 MNHEY, CDR2 SVGAGI. The V end was cut by 5 bases, the J end by 0 bases, with 4 bases between. The CDR3, as DNA: TGTGCCAGCAGTCCTACTAACTATGGCTACACCTTC. It codes for CASSPTNYGYTF.

The CDR3 DNA reads as TGTGCCAGCAGGGGCGGGGGGGCCCACAATGAGCAGTTCTTC. This encodes CASRGGGAHNEQFF. The chain recombines TRBV2 with TRBJ2-1; 9 bases match TRBD2. Unmatched junction bases numbered 5, after V lost 6 bases and J lost 5 bases. CDR3 length equals 14 residues. Germline CDR1 SNHLY, CDR2 FYNNEI. Looking up the rest from reference TRBV2 and TRBJ2-1 gives the full variable domain: EPEVTQTPSHQVTQMGQEVILRCVPISNHLYFYWYRQILGQKVEFLVSFYNNEISEKSEIFDDQFSVERPDGSNFTLKIRSTKLEDSAMYFCASRGGGAHNEQFFGPGTRLTVL.

This clone has just a few counts. The rearrangement uses TRBV7-9 and TRBJ1-6; TRBD1 agrees at 9 bases. Germline trimming cut 5 bases from V and 8 bases from J; bases unmatched to any gene: 7. CDR3 length: 15 residues. The germline CDR1 and CDR2 sequences are SEHNR and FQNEAQ (reference sequence). The CDR3 nucleotides are TGTGCCAGCAGCACTCGTACAGGGGGCGATTCACCCCTCCACTTT. It encodes CASSTRTGGDSPLHF.

This clone was recorded a few times. The chain combines TRBV9 with TRBJ1-4; D is possibly TRBD1 (5 bases). Germline V lookup: CDR1 SGDLS, CDR2 YYNGEE. There are 14 residues in the CDR3. Trimming removed 4 bases from V and 4 bases from J, with 11 bases in between. This chain's CDR3 is CASSIGAGNEKLFF. In DNA form, the CDR3 reads TGTGCCAGCAGCATAGGGGCGGGTAATGAAAAACTGTTTTTT.

V and J are TRBV5-1 and TRBJ2-7, with 11 positions matching TRBD1. V dropped 2 bases and J dropped 5; count of bases not matched to a gene: 3. The CDR3 is 14 amino acids. Germline V gene lookup returns CDR1 SGHRS and CDR2 YFSETQ. For the CDR3, the DNA is TGCGCCAGCAGCTTCGGGACAGGGGGGGACGAGCAGTACTTC. Translating gives CASSFGTGGDEQYF. Filled out from reference TRBV5-1 and TRBJ2-7, the complete variable domain reads KAGVTQTPRYLIKTRGQQVTLSCSPISGHRSVSWYQQTPGQGLQFLFEYFSETQRNKGNFPGRFSGRQFSNSRSEMNVSTLELGDSALYLCASSFGTGGDEQYFGPGTRLTVT.

This chain connects TRBV6-6 to TRBJ1-1; 9 bases line up with TRBD1. Unmatched junction bases numbered 11, after V lost 5 bases and J lost 7 bases. This CDR3 contains 15 residues. Germline CDR1 MNHNY, CDR2 SVGAGI (reference sequence). CDR3 protein: CASSQKTGGFFEAFF. The DNA for the CDR3 is TGTGCCAGCAGTCAAAAAACAGGGGGCTTCTTTGAAGCTTTCTTT.

The chain uses TRBV5-1 and TRBJ2-6; 10 nucleotides line up with TRBD1. The CDR3 consists of 17 residues. Germline V gives CDR1 SGHRS, CDR2 YFSETQ. The V and J ends lost 0 bases and 2 bases, in that order; junction bases with no gene match: 2. The CDR3 DNA reads as TGCGCCAGCAGCTTGGAGGGGACAGGGGCTGGGGCCAACGTCCTGACTTTC. It codes for CASSLEGTGAGANVLTF.

This rearrangement joins TRBV29-1 to TRBJ1-1, with D unclear. The ends were cut back, 6 bases at V and 4 bases at J, with 9 bases in the middle. The CDR3 is 11 residues long. Looked up from germline, CDR1 is SQVTM and CDR2 is ANQGSEA. The CDR3 nucleotides are TGCAGCGTAGACTCACGCACTGAAGCTTTCTTT. It specifies CSVDSRTEAFF.

This chain uses TRBV5-1 with TRBJ1-1; 9 nucleotides match TRBD1. The CDR3 consists of 15 residues. The V gene end was trimmed by 2 bases and the J gene end by 4 bases; junction bases not matched to a gene: 6. CDR1 and CDR2 from the germline V gene are SGHRS and YFSETQ. The CDR3 DNA reads as TGCGCCAGCAGCTTACAGGGGGCTGGTGGCACTGAAGCTTTCTTT. Translated, it gives CASSLQGAGGTEAFF.

This clone was seen ten or more times. V and J are TRBV5-6 and TRBJ2-1; the match to TRBD2 covers 7 bases. V lost 2 bases to trimming and J lost 9 bases; unmatched junction nucleotides: 11. The CDR3 runs to 15 residues. Germline CDR1 reads SGHDT; CDR2 reads YYEEEE. DNA of the CDR3: TGTGCCAGCAGCTTCGGTCTCCCGGGAGGCGGTGAGCAGTTCTTC. This translates into CASSFGLPGGGEQFF.

This chain connects TRBV5-1 to TRBJ1-1; a weak D match, TRBD1 (6 bases). The V gene's germline CDR1 is SGHRS and CDR2 YFSETQ. Trimming stripped 4 bases from V and 0 bases from J, with 13 bases between. This CDR3 has 15 amino acids. CDR3 residues: CASSRGQPLNTEAFF. In DNA, the CDR3 is TGCGCCAGCAGCCGCGGACAGCCACTGAACACTGAAGCTTTCTTT.

Only one count was recorded for this clone. The chain employs TRBV15 and TRBJ1-2; 7 bases align to TRBD1. Germline CDR1 and CDR2: LNHNV and YYDKDF (reference sequence). The J segment lost 2 bases and the V segment lost 2 bases, leaving 2 bases of the junction unmatched. The CDR3 runs 14 residues. CDR3 nucleotides: TGTGCCACCAGCAGAAACAGGGGCAACTATGGCTACACCTTC. It translates to CATSRNRGNYGYTF.

This rearrangement joins TRBV9 to TRBJ2-7, with D uncertain. The CDR3 is 13 residues long. Between the trimmed V and J ends, which lost 0 bases and 5 bases, there was a span of 9 bases. Germline V gene sequence: CDR1 SGDLS, CDR2 YYNGEE. CDR3 in amino acids: CASSVDGFHEQYF. CDR3 in DNA: TGTGCCAGCAGCGTAGACGGGTTCCACGAGCAGTACTTC.

This chain links TRBV29-1 with TRBJ2-5, with D perhaps TRBD2 (5 bases). The CDR3 extends over 13 amino acids. Between the trimmed V and J ends, which lost 7 bases and 0 bases, there was a span of 12 bases. From germline, CDR1 is SQVTM and CDR2 ANQGSEA. The CDR3 protein is CSARGADQETQYF. The DNA for the CDR3 is TGCAGCGCCCGCGGAGCGGACCAAGAGACCCAGTACTTC.

The gene calls are TRBV6-1 and TRBJ2-3, with 10 bases matching TRBD2. V lost 5 bases, J lost 7 bases, and 9 bases stayed unmatched. The CDR3 totals 15 residues. Germline lookup yields CDR1 MNHNS and CDR2 SASEGT. CDR3 protein: CASSLERGGPHTQYF. CDR3 bases: TGTGCCAGCAGTCTCGAGCGGGGGGGCCCCCATACGCAGTATTTT.

The chain couples TRBV27 to TRBJ1-1; unclear D gene. Germline V CDR1 and CDR2: MNHEY, SMNVEV (reference sequence). The CDR3 extends over 13 amino acids. V was cut by 5 bases and J by 1 base, with 8 bases left in between. CDR3 residues: CASSIFRNTEAFF. As DNA, the CDR3 is TGTGCCAGCAGTATCTTCAGGAACACTGAAGCTTTCTTT.

This chain links TRBV19 with TRBJ2-1, with TRBD2 as a possible D gene (6 bases). Germline CDR1 is LNHDA and CDR2 is SQIVND (reference sequence). The CDR3 is 16 amino acids. V shed 6 bases and J shed 3 bases, with 18 bases lying between them. The CDR3 nucleotides are TGTGCCAGTAGCTCTGCTGGAGGGCGGAGCTACAATGAGCAGTTCTTC. It translates to CASSSAGGRSYNEQFF.

The count of this clone is one. This chain joins TRBV6-5 and TRBJ1-2; 10 bases match TRBD1. Germline trimming cut 2 bases from V and 2 bases from J; bases unmatched to any gene: 5. Germline CDR1 reads MNHEY; CDR2 reads SVGAGI. The CDR3 has 16 amino acids. CDR3 in DNA: TGTGCCAGCAGTTACCGGGACAGGGGACCGAACTATGGCTACACCTTC. Protein sequence: CASSYRDRGPNYGYTF.

The V call is TRBV18, the J call TRBJ2-2; 7 bases are shared with TRBD1. Germline lookup yields CDR1 KGHSH and CDR2 LQKENI. CDR3 size: 16 residues. V was clipped by 3 bases and J by 6 bases; unmatched bases: 10. In DNA form, the CDR3 reads TGTGCCAGCTCACCCTTACAGGGGTTGGAGCCCGGGGAGCTGTTTTTT. This encodes CASSPLQGLEPGELFF.

The chain combines TRBV27 with TRBJ1-1; D ambiguous. The CDR3 is made up of 13 amino acids. Trimming cost V 5 bases and J 6 bases, with 13 bases left between them. Germline values: CDR1 MNHEY, CDR2 SMNVEV (reference sequence). This CDR3 reads CASSPQVWAEAFF. The DNA of the CDR3 is TGTGCCAGCAGTCCCCAGGTTTGGGCTGAAGCTTTCTTT.

The chain joins TRBV2 to TRBJ1-1, with D perhaps TRBD1 (5 bases). The germline V gene has CDR1 SNHLY and CDR2 FYNNEI. CDR3 length: 12 residues. The ends were cut back, 9 bases at V and 6 bases at J, with 14 bases in the middle. The CDR3 here is CARGGGGPEAFF. Written as DNA, the CDR3 is TGTGCCAGGGGGGGTGGCGGCCCTGAAGCTTTCTTT.